The T cell receptor (beta chain) described here comes from a study of blood T cell repertoires in COVID-19. The CDR3 length is 14 residues. V was shortened by 3 bases and J by 8 bases, with 16 bases between the two germline ends. Germline V lookup: CDR1 MNHEY, CDR2 SMNVEV (reference sequence). Original processing notes: Reference gene primer amplification gave estimated nucleated cell counts. This table comes from immunoSEQ multiplex PCR, and its TCRdb copy is limited to in-frame clones, with some not included. V and J calls and clone size are given by that table; D and trimming were obtained from the DNA. The data contain about 57,000 clones, 88% of them singletons.

The chain recombines TRBV27 with TRBJ1-2, with a tentative D call TRBD1 (5 bases). Sequencing used peripheral blood. The sequence was collected from a human donor in a cohort sampled during active COVID-19. CDR3 sequence reads: CASSLGGASRGYTF. For the CDR3, the DNA is TGTGCCAGCAGTTTGGGAGGGGCCAGCCGGGGCTACACCTTC.